The next 25 T cell receptor beta chains were all read from a single sample in a study of long-term antiretroviral therapy in people with HIV. The authors ran the immunoSEQ assay, v3.0, at survey level. The method was immunoSEQ multiplex PCR; TCRdb's version includes in-frame clones alone and lacks a portion of them. The table lists some 45,000 clones, 86% of them singletons. The sequencing used unsorted PBMCs, collected 0.1 years before starting antiretroviral therapy. These TCRs come from a woman in her forties or fifties with HIV.

The genes are TRBV5-8 and TRBJ1-5, with D possibly matching TRBD1 (6 bases). This CDR3 comprises 14 residues. V shed 6 bases and J shed 3 bases, with 13 bases lying between them. Germline-derived CDR1 and CDR2 are SGHTS and YDEGEE. CDR3 protein: CASTRYRDNQPQHF. Here the CDR3 DNA reads TGTGCCAGCACCCGGTACAGGGACAATCAGCCCCAGCATTTT.

This clone was picked up a small number of times. The rearrangement uses TRBV19 and TRBJ1-2, with 8 bases lining up with TRBD1. This CDR3 spans 13 amino acids. Germline V gives CDR1 LNHDA, CDR2 SQIVND (reference sequence). Trimming cost V 10 bases and J 6 bases; bases outside gene matches: 10. The DNA of the CDR3 is TGTGCCACAGTGGACAGGGAGGTGAATGGCTACACCTTC. Amino acids: CATVDREVNGYTF.

This sequence joins TRBV2 and TRBJ2-1; 16 positions agree with TRBD2. Trimming at V came to 8 bases and at J to 12 bases, leaving 7 bases not matched to a gene. CDR1 is SNHLY and CDR2 is FYNNEI in the germline V gene. This CDR3 region has 14 residues. CDR3 amino acids: CASRGLAGGPLQFF. CDR3 nucleotide sequence: TGTGCCAGCCGGGGACTAGCGGGGGGGCCCCTGCAGTTCTTC.

This clone was counted between two and nine times. V and J are TRBV14 and TRBJ1-6, with TRBD1 as a possible D gene (5 bases). Trimming pared 2 bases from V and 7 bases from J, leaving 12 bases between. Germline V CDR1 and CDR2: SGHDN, FVKESK. The CDR3 loop spans 15 amino acids. CDR3 sequence: CASSQPGSINSPLHF. CDR3 nucleotides: TGTGCCAGCAGCCAACCAGGGTCGATCAATTCACCCCTCCACTTT.

The chain carries TRBV11-2 and TRBJ2-3; 7 bases match TRBD2. The CDR3 is 15 amino acids. Germline V gives CDR1 SGHAT, CDR2 FQNNGV. Losses at the gene ends were 0 bases for V and 2 bases for J; bases not matched to a gene: 2. CDR3 bases: TGTGCCAGCAGCTTAGAGGGAGGGAACACAGATACGCAGTATTTT. Encoded protein: CASSLEGGNTDTQYF.

This clone has only one observation. V gene TRBV5-1 combines with J gene TRBJ1-4, with D unresolved. The CDR3 loop spans 15 amino acids. V lost 4 bases to trimming and J lost 0 bases, with 10 bases between them. Germline V CDR1 and CDR2: SGHRS, YFSETQ. CDR3 sequence reads: CASSPSSSTNEKLFF. The CDR3 DNA is TGCGCCAGCAGCCCTTCGTCCTCAACTAATGAAAAACTGTTTTTT.

The gene calls are TRBV7-2 and TRBJ2-1, with D possibly matching TRBD1 (6 bases). V was shortened by 1 base and J by 11 bases, with 9 bases between the two germline ends. The CDR3 totals 12 residues. Per germline, CDR1 SGHTA and CDR2 FQGNSA. The CDR3 loop reads CASSLDQGQQFF. The CDR3, as DNA: TGTGCCAGCAGCTTAGACCAGGGGCAGCAGTTCTTC.

The chain is built from TRBV5-5 and TRBJ2-7; TRBD1 agrees at 8 bases. J gave up 8 bases and V 5 bases, and 24 bases lay outside the gene matches. The CDR3 totals 18 residues. CDR1 and CDR2 from the germline V gene are SGHKS and YYEKEE (reference sequence). CDR3 protein: CASRQQVGQGAQLAKQYF. The CDR3, as DNA: TGTGCCAGCAGACAGCAGGTCGGACAGGGAGCCCAACTTGCGAAGCAGTACTTC. The variable domain in full, completed from reference TRBV5-5 and TRBJ2-7, reads DAGVTQSPTHLIKTRGQQVTLRCSPISGHKSVSWYQQVLGQGPQFIFQYYEKEERGRGNFPDRFSARQFPNYSSELNVNALLLGDSALYLCASRQQVGQGAQLAKQYFGPGTRLTVT.

The chain uses TRBV10-3 and TRBJ2-5, with D tentatively TRBD1 or TRBD2 (5 bases each). V lost 6 bases, J lost 4 bases, and 12 bases lay in between. CDR3 length equals 13 residues. Germline lookup yields CDR1 ENHRY and CDR2 SYGVKD. The CDR3 nucleotides read TGTGCCATCAGCCGGGACCTTACAGAGACCCAGTACTTC. It translates to CAISRDLTETQYF.

This chain uses TRBV7-2 with TRBJ2-7, with 9 bases aligning to TRBD1. The CDR3 covers 16 residues. Germline values: CDR1 SGHTA, CDR2 FQGNSA. Trimming at V came to 0 bases and at J to 6 bases, leaving 9 bases not matched to a gene. The CDR3 DNA sequence: TGTGCCAGCAGCTTAGCGCTAGGGACAGGGTCGGGCGAGCAGTACTTC. This translates into CASSLALGTGSGEQYF. The entire variable domain, with the rest obtained from reference TRBV7-2 and TRBJ2-7, is as follows: GAGVSQSPSNKVTEKGKDVELRCDPISGHTALYWYRQSLGQGLEFLIYFQGNSAPDKSGLPSDRFSAERTGGSVSTLTIQRTQQEDSAVYLCASSLALGTGSGEQYFGPGTRLTVT.

V usage is TRBV5-1 and J usage is TRBJ2-3; 12 bases match TRBD2. Trimming at V came to 4 bases and at J to 0 bases, leaving 3 bases not matched to a gene. Germline assignment: CDR1 SGHRS and CDR2 YFSETQ. There are 16 residues in the CDR3. The CDR3 is CASSLGLAGSTDTQYF. In nucleotides, the CDR3 is TGCGCCAGCAGCCTTGGACTAGCGGGGAGCACAGATACGCAGTATTTT.

The genes are TRBV9 and TRBJ2-1; D is possibly TRBD2 (6 bases). Looked up from germline, CDR1 is SGDLS and CDR2 is YYNGEE. Between the trimmed V and J ends, which lost 4 bases and 5 bases, there was a span of 10 bases. This CDR3 comprises 13 residues. CDR3 in amino acids: CASSTSGDNEQFF. The CDR3 DNA reads TGTGCCAGCAGCACCTCGGGGGACAATGAGCAGTTCTTC.

V usage is TRBV7-9 and J usage is TRBJ2-1, with 10 positions matching TRBD2. There are 18 residues in the CDR3. The ends lost 2 bases at V and 0 bases at J; junction bases unmatched: 7. Germline CDR1 and CDR2: SEHNR and FQNEAQ (reference sequence). CDR3 coding DNA: TGTGCCAGCAGCTTAAAATCGGCTAGCGGGGGCTCCTACAATGAGCAGTTCTTC. Translated: CASSLKSASGGSYNEQFF.

The chain recombines TRBV4-3 with TRBJ2-5; D not certain. The CDR3 runs to 15 residues. Between the trimmed V and J ends, which lost 4 bases and 8 bases, there was a span of 20 bases. Germline V CDR1 and CDR2: LGHNA, YSLEER. The CDR3 sequence: CASSPRGHGPETQYF. In DNA form, the CDR3 reads TGCGCCAGCAGCCCACGTGGGCACGGTCCTGAAACCCAGTACTTC.

This chain connects TRBV15 to TRBJ2-2; D not certain. The V gene lost 4 bases and the J gene lost 6 bases, with 9 bases spanning the gap. The V gene's germline CDR1 is LNHNV and CDR2 YYDKDF (reference sequence). The CDR3 is 13 residues long. The CDR3 DNA reads as TGTGCCACCAGCAAAGGCGTCCCCGGGGAGCTGTTTTTT. It encodes CATSKGVPGELFF.

The chain joins TRBV5-5 to TRBJ2-5, with D tentatively TRBD1 (5 bases). V was shortened by 0 bases and J by 5 bases, with 5 bases between the two germline ends. The germline gives CDR1 SGHKS, CDR2 YYEKEE (reference sequence). CDR3 length equals 12 residues. The chain's CDR3 is CASSLAGETQYF. CDR3 nucleotide sequence: TGTGCCAGCAGCTTGGCAGGGGAGACCCAGTACTTC. Looking up the rest from reference TRBV5-5 and TRBJ2-5 gives the full variable domain: DAGVTQSPTHLIKTRGQQVTLRCSPISGHKSVSWYQQVLGQGPQFIFQYYEKEERGRGNFPDRFSARQFPNYSSELNVNALLLGDSALYLCASSLAGETQYFGPGTRLLVL.

The chain recombines TRBV10-3 with TRBJ2-3; D uncertain. The CDR3 runs to 18 residues. Trimming stripped 0 bases from V and 7 bases from J, with 23 bases between. The V gene's germline CDR1 is ENHRY and CDR2 SYGVKD. CDR3 in amino acids: CAISESKGQTPPQNTQYF. The CDR3 coding sequence is TGTGCCATCAGTGAGTCGAAAGGTCAGACTCCCCCACAGAATACGCAGTATTTT.

This chain uses TRBV7-3 with TRBJ1-2; no definite D call. V shed 1 base and J shed 7 bases, with 7 bases lying between them. The CDR3 loop spans 12 amino acids. The germline gives CDR1 SGHTA, CDR2 FQGTGA. The CDR3 nucleotides read TGTGCCAGCAGCTTAATTTCTATTGGCTACACCTTC. This encodes CASSLISIGYTF.

The chain employs TRBV6-1 and TRBJ1-2, with 9 bases lining up with TRBD1. The ends lost 3 bases at V and 1 base at J; junction bases unmatched: 6. The CDR3 has 16 amino acids. Germline CDR1 MNHNS, CDR2 SASEGT. The CDR3 loop is CASSDDYRGLNYGYTF. The CDR3, as DNA: TGTGCCAGCAGTGACGATTACAGGGGGCTTAACTATGGCTACACCTTC.

This rearrangement joins TRBV7-9 to TRBJ1-1; D call uncertain. The CDR3 covers 15 residues. V lost 4 bases to trimming and J lost 5 bases, with 17 bases between them. CDR1 is SEHNR and CDR2 is FQNEAQ in the germline V gene (reference sequence). CDR3 nucleotides: TGTGCCAGCAGCTCAAAGGCGGAAAAAAGGACTGAAGCTTTCTTT. Protein product: CASSSKAEKRTEAFF.

The J gene is TRBJ1-5, the V gene TRBV30; 10 nucleotides align to TRBD1. Germline V CDR1 and CDR2: GTSNPN, SVGIG (reference sequence). Germline trimming cut 1 base from V and 4 bases from J; bases unmatched to any gene: 13. This CDR3 spans 18 amino acids. The CDR3 region is CAWSDRDRGIKGNQPQHF. The CDR3 nucleotides are TGTGCCTGGAGTGACCGGGACAGGGGTATCAAGGGAAATCAGCCCCAGCATTTT.

This chain joins TRBV5-4 and TRBJ2-1, with D possibly being TRBD1 (6 bases). The V gene's germline CDR1 is SGHNT and CDR2 YYREEE (reference sequence). Trimming stripped 0 bases from V and 4 bases from J, with 11 bases between. CDR3 length: 15 residues. The CDR3 nucleotides are TGTGCCAGCAGCTTGGTCAGAACAGGGTACAATGAGCAGTTCTTC. Translation gives CASSLVRTGYNEQFF.

V gene TRBV19 combines with J gene TRBJ2-2; D uncertain. The CDR3 spans 14 residues. Germline V gene data show CDR1 as LNHDA and CDR2 as SQIVND (reference sequence). V was trimmed by 5 bases and J by 8 bases, leaving 15 bases between them. The CDR3 sequence is CASSRIFPVGELFF. In nucleotides, the CDR3 is TGTGCCAGTAGTCGGATATTCCCCGTGGGGGAGCTGTTTTTT.

The chain joins TRBV5-1 to TRBJ2-3; maybe TRBD2 (6 bases). CDR3 length equals 13 residues. Per germline, CDR1 SGHRS and CDR2 YFSETQ. The V gene lost 4 bases and the J gene lost 6 bases, with 12 bases spanning the gap. CDR3 amino acids: CASSPQGGDTQYF. CDR3 coding DNA: TGCGCCAGCAGCCCGCAAGGAGGGGATACGCAGTATTTT.

The chain employs TRBV7-3 and TRBJ2-1; possibly TRBD2 for D (5 bases). Germline CDR1 is SGHTA and CDR2 is FQGTGA. The ends were cut back, 1 base at V and 6 bases at J, with 10 bases in the middle. The CDR3 length is 14 residues. CDR3 residues: CASSLSGLTNEQFF. In DNA, the CDR3 is TGTGCCAGCAGCTTAAGCGGACTGACCAATGAGCAGTTCTTC.